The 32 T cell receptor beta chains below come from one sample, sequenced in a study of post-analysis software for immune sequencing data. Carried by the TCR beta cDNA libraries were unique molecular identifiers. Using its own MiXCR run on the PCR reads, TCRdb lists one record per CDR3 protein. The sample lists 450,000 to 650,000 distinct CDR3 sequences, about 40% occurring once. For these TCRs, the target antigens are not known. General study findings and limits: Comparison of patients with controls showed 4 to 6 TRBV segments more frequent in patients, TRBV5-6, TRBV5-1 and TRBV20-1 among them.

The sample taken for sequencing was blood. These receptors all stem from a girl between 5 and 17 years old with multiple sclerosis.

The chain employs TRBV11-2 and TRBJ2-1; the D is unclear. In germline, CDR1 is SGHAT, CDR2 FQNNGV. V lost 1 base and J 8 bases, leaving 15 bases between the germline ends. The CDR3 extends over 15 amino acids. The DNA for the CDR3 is TGTGCCAGCAGCTTAGGGCCCCTAGGGTACGATGAGCAGTTCTTC. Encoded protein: CASSLGPLGYDEQFF.

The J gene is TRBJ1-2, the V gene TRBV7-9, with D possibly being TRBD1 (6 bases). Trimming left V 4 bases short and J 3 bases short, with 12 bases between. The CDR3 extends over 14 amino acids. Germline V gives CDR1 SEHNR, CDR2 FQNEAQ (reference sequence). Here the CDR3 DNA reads TGTGCCAGCAGCTCCCCTGGGGGGCACTATGGCTACACCTTC. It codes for CASSSPGGHYGYTF.

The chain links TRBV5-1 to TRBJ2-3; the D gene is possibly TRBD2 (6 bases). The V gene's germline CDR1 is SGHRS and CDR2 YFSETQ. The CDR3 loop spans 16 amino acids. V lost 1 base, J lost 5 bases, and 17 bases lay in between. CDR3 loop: CASSLPRDPAGDTQYF. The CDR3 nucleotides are TGCGCCAGCAGCTTGCCCCGGGACCCAGCGGGAGATACGCAGTATTTT.

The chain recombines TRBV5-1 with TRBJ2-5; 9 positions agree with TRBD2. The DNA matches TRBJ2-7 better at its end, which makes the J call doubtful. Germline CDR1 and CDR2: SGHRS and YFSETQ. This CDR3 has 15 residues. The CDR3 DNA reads TGCGCCAGCAGCTTGGAAAGCGGGAGGAGTAACGAGCAGTACTTC. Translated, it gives CASSLESGRSNEQYF.

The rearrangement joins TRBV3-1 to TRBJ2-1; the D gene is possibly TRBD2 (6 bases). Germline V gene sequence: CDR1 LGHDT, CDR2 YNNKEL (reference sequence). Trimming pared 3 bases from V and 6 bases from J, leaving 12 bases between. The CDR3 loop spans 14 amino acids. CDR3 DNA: TGTGCCAGCAGCCAGTACCGGGACTCCAATGAGCAGTTCTTC. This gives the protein CASSQYRDSNEQFF.

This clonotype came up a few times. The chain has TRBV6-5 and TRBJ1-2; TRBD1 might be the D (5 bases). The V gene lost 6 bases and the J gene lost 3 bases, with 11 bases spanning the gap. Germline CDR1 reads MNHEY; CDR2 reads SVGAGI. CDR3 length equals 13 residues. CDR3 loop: CASSPRGYYGYTF. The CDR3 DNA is TGTGCCAGCAGCCCCCGGGGGTACTATGGCTACACCTTC.

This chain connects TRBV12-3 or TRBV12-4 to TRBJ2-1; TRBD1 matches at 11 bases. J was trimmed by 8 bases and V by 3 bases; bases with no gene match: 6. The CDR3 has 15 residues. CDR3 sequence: CASSFPGQGVDEQFF. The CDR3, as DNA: TGTGCCAGCAGTTTTCCGGGACAGGGGGTGGATGAGCAGTTCTTC.

CDR3 nucleotides: TGCAGTGCTAGAGGGGTCCCTCCGAGACTATTAGATACGCAGTATTTT. It is translated as CSARGVPPRLLDTQYF. V gene TRBV20-1 combines with J gene TRBJ2-3; the D gene is possibly TRBD2 (5 bases). This CDR3 contains 16 residues. Germline V CDR1 and CDR2: DFQATT, SNEGSKA (reference sequence). Trimming shortened V by 1 base and J by 5 bases, and 19 bases separated the two germline ends.

The CDR3 is CASVYGTGQNEQFF. The CDR3 nucleotides are TGTGCCAGCGTTTATGGGACAGGGCAAAATGAGCAGTTCTTC. The chain uses TRBV7-8 and TRBJ2-1, with TRBD1 matching over 9 bases. This CDR3 has 14 amino acids. J was trimmed by 7 bases and V by 8 bases; bases with no gene match: 9. Per the germline V gene, CDR1 is SGHVS and CDR2 is FQNEAQ.

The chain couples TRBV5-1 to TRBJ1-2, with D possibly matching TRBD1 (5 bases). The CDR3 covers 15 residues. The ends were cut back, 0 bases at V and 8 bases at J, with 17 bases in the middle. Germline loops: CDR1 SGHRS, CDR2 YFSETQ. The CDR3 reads CASSLAGQGLRGYTF. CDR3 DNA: TGCGCCAGCAGCTTGGCCGGGCAGGGACTACGCGGCTACACCTTC. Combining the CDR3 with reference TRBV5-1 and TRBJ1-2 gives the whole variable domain KAGVTQTPRYLIKTRGQQVTLSCSPISGHRSVSWYQQTPGQGLQFLFEYFSETQRNKGNFPGRFSGRQFSNSRSEMNVSTLELGDSALYLCASSLAGQGLRGYTFGSGTRLTVV.

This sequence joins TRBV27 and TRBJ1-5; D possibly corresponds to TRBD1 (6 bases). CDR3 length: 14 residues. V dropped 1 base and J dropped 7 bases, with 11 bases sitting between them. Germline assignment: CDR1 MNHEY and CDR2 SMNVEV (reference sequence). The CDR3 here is CASSLLGGDQPQHF. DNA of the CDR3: TGTGCCAGCAGTTTATTAGGGGGTGACCAGCCCCAGCATTTT.

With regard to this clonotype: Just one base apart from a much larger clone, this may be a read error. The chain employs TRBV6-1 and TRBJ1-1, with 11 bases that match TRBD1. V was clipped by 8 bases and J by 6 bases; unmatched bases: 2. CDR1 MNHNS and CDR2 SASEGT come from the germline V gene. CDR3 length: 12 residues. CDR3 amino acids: CASRTGGAEAFF. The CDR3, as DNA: TGTGCCAGCCGGACAGGGGGCGCTGAAGCTTTCTTT.

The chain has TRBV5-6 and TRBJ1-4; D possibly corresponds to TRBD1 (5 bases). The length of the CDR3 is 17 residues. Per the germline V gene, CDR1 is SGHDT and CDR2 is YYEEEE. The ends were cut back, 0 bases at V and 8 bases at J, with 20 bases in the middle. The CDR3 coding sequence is TGTGCCAGCAGCTTGGGGACTACCCTCGGGGCGCGGGAAAAACTGTTTTTT. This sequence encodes CASSLGTTLGAREKLFF.

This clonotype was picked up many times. CDR3 in amino acids: CAIGQGLSGANVLTF. The CDR3 DNA follows: TGTGCCATCGGTCAGGGACTCTCTGGGGCCAACGTCCTGACTTTC. The genes are TRBV10-3 and TRBJ2-6, with a weak D call TRBD2 (6 bases). Deletions cut 8 bases from V and 0 bases from J, with 11 bases between. This CDR3 contains 15 residues. Germline V lookup: CDR1 ENHRY, CDR2 SYGVKD.

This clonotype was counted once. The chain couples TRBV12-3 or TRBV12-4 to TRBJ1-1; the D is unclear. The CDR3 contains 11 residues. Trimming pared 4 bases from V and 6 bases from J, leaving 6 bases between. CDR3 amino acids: CASSYGAEAFF. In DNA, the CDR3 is TGTGCCAGCAGTTATGGCGCTGAAGCTTTCTTT.

CDR3 in DNA: TGCAGTGCCGAGTTACTAGCGGGGGGGCGAGTCGAAGATACGCAGTATTTT. It codes for CSAELLAGGRVEDTQYF. This sequence joins TRBV20-1 and TRBJ2-3; 13 nucleotides line up with TRBD2. CDR1 and CDR2 (germline): DFQATT, SNEGSKA (reference sequence). V shed 6 bases, J shed 5 bases, and the junction held 14 bases outside the gene matches. The CDR3 contains 17 residues.

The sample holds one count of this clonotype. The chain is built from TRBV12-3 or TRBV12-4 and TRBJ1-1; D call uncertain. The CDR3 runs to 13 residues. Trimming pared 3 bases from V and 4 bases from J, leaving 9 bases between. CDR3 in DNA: TGTGCCAGCAGTTTTAAGCCAGGCACTGAAGCTTTCTTT. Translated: CASSFKPGTEAFF.

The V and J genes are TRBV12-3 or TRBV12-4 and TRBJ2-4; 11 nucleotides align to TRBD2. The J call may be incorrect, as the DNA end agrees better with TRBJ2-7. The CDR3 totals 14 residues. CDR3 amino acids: CASSASGGKYEQYF. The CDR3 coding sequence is TGTGCCAGCAGTGCTAGCGGGGGGAAATACGAGCAGTACTTC.

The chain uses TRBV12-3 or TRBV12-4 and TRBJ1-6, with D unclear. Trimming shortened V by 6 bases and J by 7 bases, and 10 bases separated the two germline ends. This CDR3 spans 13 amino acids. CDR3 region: CASRQDQNSPLHF. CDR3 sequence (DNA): TGTGCCAGCAGGCAAGACCAAAATTCACCCCTCCACTTT.

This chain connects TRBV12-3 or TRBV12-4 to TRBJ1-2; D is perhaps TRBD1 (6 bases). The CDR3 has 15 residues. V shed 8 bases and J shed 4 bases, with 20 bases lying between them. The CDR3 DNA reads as TGTGCCAGCGCTTATAGCGGGGGGCTTTTCTATGGCTACACCTTC. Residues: CASAYSGGLFYGYTF.

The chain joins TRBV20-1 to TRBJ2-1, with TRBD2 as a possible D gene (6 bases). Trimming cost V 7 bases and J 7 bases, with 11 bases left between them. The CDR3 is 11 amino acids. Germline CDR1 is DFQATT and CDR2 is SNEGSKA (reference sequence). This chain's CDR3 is CSGLGGNEQFF. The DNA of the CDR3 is TGCAGTGGATTGGGGGGAAATGAGCAGTTCTTC.

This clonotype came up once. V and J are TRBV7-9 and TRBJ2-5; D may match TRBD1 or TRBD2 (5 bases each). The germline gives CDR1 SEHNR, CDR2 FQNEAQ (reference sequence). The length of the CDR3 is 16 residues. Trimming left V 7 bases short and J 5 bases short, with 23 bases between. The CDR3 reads CASTETLQGEWETQYF. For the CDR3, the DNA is TGTGCCAGCACCGAAACTCTGCAGGGAGAGTGGGAGACCCAGTACTTC.

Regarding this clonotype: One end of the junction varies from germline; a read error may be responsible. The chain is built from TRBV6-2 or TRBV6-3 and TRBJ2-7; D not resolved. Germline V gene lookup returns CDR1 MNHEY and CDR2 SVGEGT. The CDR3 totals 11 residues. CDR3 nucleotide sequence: TGTGCCTGCAGTTACGGGTTAGAGCAGTACTTC. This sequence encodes CACSYGLEQYF.

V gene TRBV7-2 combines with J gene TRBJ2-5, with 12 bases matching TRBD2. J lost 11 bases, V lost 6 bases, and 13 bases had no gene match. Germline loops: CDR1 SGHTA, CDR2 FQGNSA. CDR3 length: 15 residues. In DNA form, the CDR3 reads TGTGCCAGCAGTTATCTAGCGGGGGGGCCGTCAGAGCAGTACTTC. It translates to CASSYLAGGPSEQYF.

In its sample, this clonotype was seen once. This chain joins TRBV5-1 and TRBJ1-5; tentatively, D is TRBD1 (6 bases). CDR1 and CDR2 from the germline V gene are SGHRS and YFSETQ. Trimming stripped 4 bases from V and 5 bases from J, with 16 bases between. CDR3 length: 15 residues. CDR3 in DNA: TGCGCCAGCAGCCCGCAGGGGATAAGGGATCAGCCCCAGCATTTT. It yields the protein CASSPQGIRDQPQHF.

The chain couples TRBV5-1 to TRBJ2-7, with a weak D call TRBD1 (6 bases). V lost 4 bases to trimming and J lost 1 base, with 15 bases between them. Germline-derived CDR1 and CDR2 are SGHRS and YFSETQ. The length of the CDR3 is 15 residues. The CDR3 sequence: CASSQGSGPSYEQYF. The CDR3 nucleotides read TGCGCCAGCAGCCAGGGGTCTGGCCCTTCCTACGAGCAGTACTTC.

The CDR3: CASSLTETSGSEGRETQYF. The CDR3 DNA sequence: TGTGCCAGCAGCCTGACCGAAACTAGCGGGAGTGAGGGAAGGGAGACCCAGTACTTC. V gene TRBV12-3 or TRBV12-4 combines with J gene TRBJ2-5, with TRBD2 identical over 11 bases. V dropped 6 bases and J dropped 5; count of bases not matched to a gene: 20. The CDR3 is made up of 19 amino acids.

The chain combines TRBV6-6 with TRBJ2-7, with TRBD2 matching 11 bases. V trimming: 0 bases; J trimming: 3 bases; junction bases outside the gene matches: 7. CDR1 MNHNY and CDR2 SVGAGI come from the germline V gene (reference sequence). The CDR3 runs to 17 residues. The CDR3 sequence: CASSYSPQTSGNYEQYF. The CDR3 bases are TGTGCCAGCAGTTACTCGCCCCAGACTAGCGGGAACTACGAGCAGTACTTC.

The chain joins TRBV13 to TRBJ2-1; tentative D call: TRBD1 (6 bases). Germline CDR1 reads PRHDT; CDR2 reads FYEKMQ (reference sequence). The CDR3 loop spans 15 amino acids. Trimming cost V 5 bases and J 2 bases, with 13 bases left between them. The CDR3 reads CASSLPGAPYNEQFF. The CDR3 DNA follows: TGTGCCAGCAGCCTCCCAGGGGCACCCTACAATGAGCAGTTCTTC.

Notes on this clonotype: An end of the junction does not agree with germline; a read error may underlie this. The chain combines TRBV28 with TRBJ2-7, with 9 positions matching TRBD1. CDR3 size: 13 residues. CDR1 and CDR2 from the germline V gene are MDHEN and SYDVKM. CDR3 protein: CASTTGGAYGQYF. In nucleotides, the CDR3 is TGTGCCAGCACCACAGGGGGCGCGTACGGGCAGTACTTC.

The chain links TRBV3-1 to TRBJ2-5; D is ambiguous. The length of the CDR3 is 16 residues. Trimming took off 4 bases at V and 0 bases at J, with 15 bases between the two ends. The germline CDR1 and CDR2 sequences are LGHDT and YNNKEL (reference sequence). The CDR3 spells CASSPRRLKYQETQYF. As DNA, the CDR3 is TGTGCCAGCAGCCCTCGTAGACTTAAGTACCAAGAGACCCAGTACTTC.

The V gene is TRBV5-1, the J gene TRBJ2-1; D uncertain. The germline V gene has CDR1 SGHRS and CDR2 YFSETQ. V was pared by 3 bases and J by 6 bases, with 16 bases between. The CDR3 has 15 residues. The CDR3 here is CASSSQLVGLNEQFF. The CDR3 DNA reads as TGCGCCAGCAGCTCCCAGCTTGTCGGCCTCAATGAGCAGTTCTTC.